This T cell receptor beta chain was identified in a study of CD8 T cells in ankylosing spondylitis. Overall study results and limits: Disease-linked clones were found to be CD8+ and relatively rare in peripheral blood. Past research had described some motif variants in reactive arthritis synovial fluid and blood. Seemingly distinctive of ankylosing spondylitis blood was a TCR beta motif formed by eight highly homologous variants.

A word on this clonotype: Its antigen remains unidentified.

The CDR3 runs 13 residues. V shed 7 bases and J shed 14 bases, with 24 bases lying between them. CDR1 and CDR2 from the germline V gene are SQVTM and ANQGSEA. Each CDR3 protein gets one entry after TCRdb re-called the 5' RACE reads with MiXCR. The sample has approximately 550,000 distinct CDR3 sequences, about an eighth seen once. The V and J genes are TRBV29-1 and TRBJ2-1; D uncertain. The source material was blood, either unsorted or a sorted T cell fraction (not recorded which). The receptor's source is a male donor with ankylosing spondylitis. CDR3 coding DNA: TGCAGCGCCCACAAACATACACAAGGCAATGAGTTCTTC. This sequence encodes CSAHKHTQGNEFF.